The 17 T cell receptor beta chains presented below share a single source sample, sequenced in a study of T cells in Graves' hyperthyroidism and ophthalmopathy. Researchers took RNA transcripts and amplified the TCR beta CDR3 regions from them. The TCR CDR3 first-round RT-PCR relied on the HTBI primer set. One entry per CDR3 protein, called by TCRdb with MiXCR from the multiplex PCR reads. The table lists a few hundred thousand distinct CDR3 sequences, around 46% of them singletons, with around 8% in the top ten. The sample taken for sequencing was peripheral blood or thyroid tissue (not recorded which). All receptors come from a woman aged 18-35 years with Graves' hyperthyroidism.

This clonotype was recorded many times. The chain links TRBV7-9 to TRBJ1-2, with D uncertain. CDR3 size: 15 residues. Trimming took 4 bases from V and 0 from J, leaving 12 bases between them. The germline V gene encodes CDR1 SEHNR and CDR2 FQNEAQ (reference sequence). In nucleotides, the CDR3 is TGTGCCAGCAGCTCACCCCGAGGCCCTAACTATGGCTACACCTTC. This codes for CASSSPRGPNYGYTF.

On this clonotype itself: Possible read error: a much larger clone is one base away. CDR3 sequence: CASSLLPPGTQYF. The CDR3 region has the DNA TGTGCCAGCAGCTTACTCCCCCCCGGGACCCAGTACTTC. J is TRBJ2-7 and V is TRBV7-9; no clear D gene. Near its end, the DNA agrees better with TRBJ2-5, so the J call may be wrong. The CDR3 is 13 residues long. Germline lookup yields CDR1 SEHNR and CDR2 FQNEAQ (reference sequence).

This clonotype was observed once. The V and J genes are TRBV5-1 and TRBJ2-5; 7 bases are shared with TRBD1. The ends lost 1 base at V and 4 bases at J; junction bases unmatched: 4. Germline CDR1 and CDR2: SGHRS and YFSETQ. The CDR3 contains 14 residues. Written as DNA, the CDR3 is TGCGCCAGCAGCTTGTCAGGGGGTTCAGAGACCCAGTACTTC. This sequence encodes CASSLSGGSETQYF.

The chain joins TRBV24-1 to TRBJ2-5, with D uncertain. The DNA end is a closer match to TRBJ2-1, so the J assignment may be wrong. This CDR3 spans 14 amino acids. Germline CDR1 is KGHDR and CDR2 is SFDVKD. The CDR3 DNA follows: TGTGCCATATATTTTCACCAGTCAGACAATGAGCAGTTCTTC. Translation gives CAIYFHQSDNEQFF.

A note on this clonotype: A junction boundary mismatches the germline segment, possibly from a read error. The V gene is TRBV24-1, the J gene TRBJ1-1, with unresolved D. The germline V gene has CDR1 KGHDR and CDR2 SFDVKD. The CDR3 is made up of 15 amino acids. CDR3 loop: CASSLSTNMNTEAFF. The DNA for the CDR3 is TGTGCCAGCAGTTTATCGACAAATATGAACACTGAAGCTTTCTTT.

This sequence joins TRBV7-2 and TRBJ2-5, with 12 bases lining up with TRBD2. This CDR3 region has 12 residues. The germline gives CDR1 SGHTA, CDR2 FQGNSA. For the CDR3, the DNA is TGTGCTCAGACTAGCGGGAGAGAGACCCAGTACTTC. Residues: CAQTSGRETQYF. The full variable domain, rest sourced from reference TRBV7-2 and TRBJ2-5, is GAGVSQSPSNKVTEKGKDVELRCDPISGHTALYWYRQSLGQGLEFLIYFQGNSAPDKSGLPSDRFSAERTGGSVSTLTIQRTQQEDSAVYLCAQTSGRETQYFGPGTRLLVL.

Turning to this clonotype: This may be a read error, as it is one base from a much larger clone. V and J are TRBV7-8 and TRBJ1-5, with D possibly TRBD1 on 5 matching bases. Germline CDR1 reads SGHVS; CDR2 reads FQNEAQ. This CDR3 is 15 amino acids long. This CDR3 is CDSSHTDFSNQPQHF. For the CDR3, the DNA is TGCGACAGCAGCCATACCGATTTTAGCAATCAGCCCCAGCATTTT.

This clonotype was seen more than once but under ten times. J is TRBJ2-7 and V is TRBV4-1, with 12 bases matching TRBD2. Germline V CDR1 and CDR2: MGHRA, YSYEKL. The CDR3 consists of 17 residues. Trimming cost V 1 base and J 1 base; bases outside gene matches: 5. CDR3 region: CASSQAVGLAGSYEQYF. In nucleotides, the CDR3 is TGCGCCAGCAGCCAAGCTGTCGGACTAGCGGGGTCCTACGAGCAGTACTTC.

With regard to this clonotype: Just one base apart from a much larger clone, this may be a read error. The chain uses TRBV20-1 and TRBJ2-2; no definite D call. Trimming stripped 6 bases from V and 6 bases from J, with 14 bases between. Germline V lookup: CDR1 DFQATT, CDR2 SNEGSKA (reference sequence). The CDR3 spans 13 residues. CDR3 nucleotide sequence: TGCAGTGCGCCGGACCTTTACGCCGGGGAGCTGTTTTTT. Amino acid sequence: CSAPDLYAGELFF.

This clonotype was seen a few times. This chain links TRBV19 with TRBJ2-2; TRBD2 matches 8 bases. V shed 3 bases, J shed 1 base, and the junction held 10 bases outside the gene matches. The germline V gene encodes CDR1 LNHDA and CDR2 SQIVND (reference sequence). The CDR3 extends over 18 amino acids. The CDR3 protein is CASSIRRGAGENTGELFF. CDR3 DNA sequence: TGTGCCAGTAGTATTCGGCGTGGAGCGGGAGAGAACACCGGGGAGCTGTTTTTT.

The V and J genes are TRBV25-1 and TRBJ1-1; perhaps TRBD1 as D (5 bases). This CDR3 is 15 amino acids long. In germline, CDR1 is MGHDK, CDR2 SYGVNS. V lost 4 bases to trimming and J lost 0 bases, with 12 bases between them. In DNA, the CDR3 is TGTGCCAGCAGTGCTTGGGACTCTTTGAACACTGAAGCTTTCTTT. It encodes CASSAWDSLNTEAFF. The variable domain in full, with the rest retrieved from reference TRBV25-1 and TRBJ1-1, is EADIYQTPRYLVIGTGKKITLECSQTMGHDKMYWYQQDPGMELHLIHYSYGVNSTEKGDLSSESTVSRIRTEHFPLTLESARPSHTSQYLCASSAWDSLNTEAFFGQGTRLTVV.

This clonotype was observed once. J is TRBJ2-6 and V is TRBV20-1; TRBD1 matches at 10 bases. This CDR3 contains 19 residues. Trimming removed 6 bases from V and 1 base from J; junction bases left unmatched: 15. CDR1 and CDR2 from the germline V gene are DFQATT and SNEGSKA (reference sequence). CDR3 protein: CSAQPGTGVVGSGANVLTF. CDR3 sequence (DNA): TGCAGTGCCCAACCCGGGACAGGGGTCGTGGGGTCTGGGGCCAACGTCCTGACTTTC.

This clonotype was seen a single time. A junction boundary mismatches the germline segment, possibly from a read error. The chain carries TRBV6-5 and TRBJ1-3; D not certain. CDR3 size: 12 residues. Germline V gene lookup returns CDR1 MNHEY and CDR2 SVGAGI. The CDR3 region is CASSSPGNAIYF. The CDR3 DNA sequence: TGTGCCAGCAGTTCCCCCGGAAACGCCATATATTTT.

This clonotype was seen ten or more times. The V and J genes are TRBV5-1 and TRBJ1-1; 9 positions match TRBD1. Trimming removed 4 bases from V and 4 bases from J; junction bases left unmatched: 5. The CDR3 totals 14 residues. CDR1 is SGHRS and CDR2 is YFSETQ in the germline V gene. CDR3 sequence reads: CASSPGTGITEAFF. As DNA, the CDR3 is TGCGCCAGCAGCCCCGGGACAGGGATCACTGAAGCTTTCTTT.

This chain links TRBV14 with TRBJ2-7, with 7 bases lining up with TRBD2. The CDR3 extends over 16 amino acids. Germline V lookup: CDR1 SGHDN, CDR2 FVKESK. V lost 0 bases to trimming and J lost 2 bases; unmatched junction nucleotides: 7. The CDR3 bases are TGTGCCAGCAGCCAAGATGAGCGGGAAGCGCCCTACGAGCAGTACTTC. Residues: CASSQDEREAPYEQYF.

The V and J genes are TRBV6-5 and TRBJ2-5, with D possibly TRBD2 on 6 matching bases. The CDR3 length is 16 residues. Germline CDR1 reads MNHEY; CDR2 reads SVGAGI. V was clipped by 5 bases and J by 3 bases, with 19 bases between them. This chain's CDR3 is CASSASLGLAKETQYF. CDR3 DNA: TGTGCCAGCAGTGCCTCGCTGGGACTGGCTAAAGAGACCCAGTACTTC.

This clonotype was picked up a small number of times. The chain employs TRBV6-2 or TRBV6-3 and TRBJ2-7, with TRBD2 identical over 8 bases. Germline-derived CDR1 and CDR2 are MNHEY and SVGEGT. CDR3 length: 13 residues. The ends lost 5 bases at V and 5 bases at J; junction bases unmatched: 5. The CDR3 here is CASSLQAGDEQYF. In nucleotides, the CDR3 is TGTGCCAGCAGTCTTCAAGCGGGAGACGAGCAGTACTTC.